The T cell receptor beta chain under discussion was sequenced for a study of T-cell reconstitution after alpha-beta-depleted transplantation in children. In its sample, this clonotype was seen many times. Trimming removed 5 bases from V and 4 bases from J, with 14 bases in between. Germline V gene lookup returns CDR1 SGHVS and CDR2 FNYEAQ. The CDR3 totals 15 residues. Preparation of the TCRbeta library involved a method that used unique molecular identifiers. Using its own MiXCR run on the PCR reads, TCRdb lists one record per CDR3 protein. The sample gives about 440,000 distinct CDR3 sequences, approximately 42% of which show up once; about 30% is in the top ten.

V usage is TRBV7-6 and J usage is TRBJ1-4; no reliable D call. The sequence came from a girl aged 2 to 10 with aplastic anemia, due to receive a stem cell transplant. The sample was PBMCs, taken before TCRalphabeta/CD19-depleted stem cell transplant. As DNA, the CDR3 is TGTGCCAGCAGCCCCCCGGGAACCTATAATGAAAAACTGTTTTTT. Its protein is CASSPPGTYNEKLFF.